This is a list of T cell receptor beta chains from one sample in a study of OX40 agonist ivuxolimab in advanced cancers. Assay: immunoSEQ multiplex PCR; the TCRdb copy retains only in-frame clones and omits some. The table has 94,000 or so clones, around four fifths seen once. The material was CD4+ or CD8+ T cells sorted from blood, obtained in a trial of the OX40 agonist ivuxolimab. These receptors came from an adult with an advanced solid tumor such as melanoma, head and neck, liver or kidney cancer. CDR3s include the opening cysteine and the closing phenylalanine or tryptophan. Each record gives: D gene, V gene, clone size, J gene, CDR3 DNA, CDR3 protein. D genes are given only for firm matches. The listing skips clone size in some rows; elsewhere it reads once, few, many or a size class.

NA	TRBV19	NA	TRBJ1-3	TGTGCCAGTAGTATAGACAGTCGGATGGCATTCTCTGGAAACACCATATATTTT	CASSIDSRMAFSGNTIYF
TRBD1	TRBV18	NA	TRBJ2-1	TGTGCCAGCTCACCGGGGACAGACAATGAGCAGTTCTTC	CASSPGTDNEQFF
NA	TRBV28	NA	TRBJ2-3	TGTGCCAGCAGTGCGGGCACAGATACGCAGTATTTT	CASSAGTDTQYF
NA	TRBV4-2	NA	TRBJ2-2	TGTGCCAGCAGCCAAGATAACGGGGTGTCGGCCGGGGAGCTGTTTTTT	CASSQDNGVSAGELFF
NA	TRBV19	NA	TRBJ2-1	TGTGCCAGTAGTAGGCTCCTCGACTCCTACAATGAGCAGTTCTTC	CASSRLLDSYNEQFF
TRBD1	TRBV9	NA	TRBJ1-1	TGTGCCAGCAGCGTAGCCCCAAGACAGGGCCCGAACACTGAAGCTTTCTTT	CASSVAPRQGPNTEAFF
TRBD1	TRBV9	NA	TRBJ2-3	TGTGCCAGCAGCGTAGGGGGGACAGGGTTCACAGATACGCAGTATTTT	CASSVGGTGFTDTQYF
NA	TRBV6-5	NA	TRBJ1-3	TGTGCCAGCATAACCCCTGGTGGGAACACCATATATTTT	CASITPGGNTIYF
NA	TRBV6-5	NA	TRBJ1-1	TGTGCCAGCAGTTCTCTGATTGAAGCTTTCTTT	CASSSLIEAFF
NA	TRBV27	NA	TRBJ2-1	TGTGCCAGCAGGGCAGGGGTTCACAATGAGCAGTTCTTC	CASRAGVHNEQFF
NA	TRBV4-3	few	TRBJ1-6	TGCGCCAGCAGCCAAGATCCAGGGTCAGACTCACCCCTCCACTTT	CASSQDPGSDSPLHF
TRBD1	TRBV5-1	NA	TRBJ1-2	TGCGCCAGCAGCCAAACGGGACAGGGGGTTCGTGGCTACACCTTC	CASSQTGQGVRGYTF
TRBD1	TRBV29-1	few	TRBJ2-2	TGCAGCGTTGATTTTGCGGGACAGGGGAACACCGGGGAGCTGTTTTTT	CSVDFAGQGNTGELFF
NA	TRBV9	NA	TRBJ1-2	TGTGCCAGCAGCACCGCGGGGGCTAGCTTTAATGGCTACACCTTC	CASSTAGASFNGYTF
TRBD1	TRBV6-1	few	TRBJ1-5	TGTGCCAGCAGTGACGGACAGGGCATTCTCCTCCCGCATTTT	CASSDGQGILLPHF
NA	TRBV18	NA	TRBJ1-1	TGTGCCAGCTCACCGCGGGAGAACACTGAAGCTTTCTTT	CASSPRENTEAFF
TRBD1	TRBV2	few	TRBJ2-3	TGTGCCAGCAGTGAAGAGGTGGGGGCAGGGGGCGTAGATACGCAGTATTTT	CASSEEVGAGGVDTQYF
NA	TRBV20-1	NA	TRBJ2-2	TGCAGTGCCGGCGTCGCCGGGGAGCTGTTTTTT	CSAGVAGELFF
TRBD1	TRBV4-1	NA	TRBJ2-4	TGCGCCAGCAGCCAATTTGACAGGGGAAACATTCAGTACTTC	CASSQFDRGNIQYF
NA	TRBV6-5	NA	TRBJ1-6	TGTGCCAGCAGTTATATGAGGGGGATGGCGAATTCACCCCTCCACTTT	CASSYMRGMANSPLHF
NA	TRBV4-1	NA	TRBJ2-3	TGCGCCAGCAGCCAACTACCTCCGGGACTTAGCACAGATACGCAGTATTTT	CASSQLPPGLSTDTQYF
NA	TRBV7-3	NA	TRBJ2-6	TGTGCCAGCAGCCCCTTTCCGGGACGGAATTCTGGGGCCAACGTCCTGACTTTC	CASSPFPGRNSGANVLTF
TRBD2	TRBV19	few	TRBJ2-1	TGTGCCAGTAGAACCGGGACTAGCGGGGGCATCAATGAGCAGTTCTTC	CASRTGTSGGINEQFF
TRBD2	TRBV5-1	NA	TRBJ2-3	TGCGCCAGCAGCTGGCCCCAACTAGCGGGAAGCACAGATACGCAGTATTTT	CASSWPQLAGSTDTQYF
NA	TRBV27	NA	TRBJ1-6	TGTGCCAGCAGTTTAGGGGGACCGGATAATTCACCCCTCCACTTT	CASSLGGPDNSPLHF
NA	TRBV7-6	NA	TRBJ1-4	TGTGCCAGCAGCTTCGGGAGGGTTAATGAAAAACTGTTTTTT	CASSFGRVNEKLFF
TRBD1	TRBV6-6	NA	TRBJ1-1	TGTGCCAGCAGTTACACCGACAGGGTCAACACTGAAGCTTTCTTT	CASSYTDRVNTEAFF
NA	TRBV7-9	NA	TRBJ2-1	TGTGCCAGCAGCTTGGCTAGCGAGAATGAGCAGTTCTTC	CASSLASENEQFF
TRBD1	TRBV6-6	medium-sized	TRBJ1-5	TGTGCCAGCAGTTCCCGACAGGGGGCTCAGCCCCAGCATTTT	CASSSRQGAQPQHF
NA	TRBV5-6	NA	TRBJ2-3	TGTGCCAGCAGCTTGGGGGTAGGCGCAGATACGCAGTATTTT	CASSLGVGADTQYF
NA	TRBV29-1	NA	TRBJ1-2	TGCAGCGTTCGACTGACTGAGCTCTATGGCTACACCTTC	CSVRLTELYGYTF
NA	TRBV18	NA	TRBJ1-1	TGTGCCAGCTCGCCGCGGGACACCACTTTCACTGAAGCTTTCTTT	CASSPRDTTFTEAFF
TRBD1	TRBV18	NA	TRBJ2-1	TGTGCCAGCTCACCGGCACAGGGGGCCTACAATGAGCAGTTCTTC	CASSPAQGAYNEQFF
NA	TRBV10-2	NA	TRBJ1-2	TGCGCCAGCAGTGTACAAGGGACCAGCTATGGCTACACCTTC	CASSVQGTSYGYTF
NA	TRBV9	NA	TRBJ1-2	TGTGCCAGCAGCGTAGATGCAGGGAAAATCTATGGCTACACCTTC	CASSVDAGKIYGYTF
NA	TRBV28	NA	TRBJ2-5	TGTGCCAGCAGGGATTTAGGGGAGACCCAGTACTTC	CASRDLGETQYF
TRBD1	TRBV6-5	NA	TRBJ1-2	TGTGCCAGCAGTCCCGACAGGGGGCAGAACACCTTC	CASSPDRGQNTF